This T cell receptor beta chain came from a study of vaccination effects on CD4 cells after COVID-19. Overall study results and limits: There was only 1 of 255 vaccine-induced clones in healthy vaccinees that cross-reacted with common cold coronaviruses. Infection- and vaccine-induced clones contracted markedly late after vaccination. The study dataset contains few convalescent patients and includes no early post-infection timepoints.

A remark on this clone: The antigen is not known.

V lost 5 bases and J lost 9; bases outside the gene matches: 3. Germline lookup yields CDR1 MNHEY and CDR2 SVGAGI. CDR3 length equals 12 residues. With the ViraFEST assay, the study expanded antigen-specific CD4+ T cells using viral peptide pools, then sequenced them. Isolating CD4+ T cells followed approximately nine days of culture. Negative nucleocapsid antibody tests before and after vaccination confirmed no previous SARS-CoV-2 infection. Produced via immunoSEQ multiplex PCR; TCRdb's table is partial and in-frame only. The data show about 24,000 clones, 65% to 80% seen once. Sequenced here: CD4+ T cells from PBMCs cultured with HCoV-NL63 spike peptides, sampled before COVID-19 vaccination. The clonotype was recovered from a human donor who received a COVID-19 vaccine. V is TRBV6-5 and J is TRBJ2-3, with 9 bases aligning to TRBD2. CDR3 in amino acids: CASSLSGGTQYF. CDR3 sequence (DNA): TGTGCCAGCAGTCTTAGCGGGGGAACGCAGTATTTT.